These 24 T cell receptor beta chains were all obtained from the same sample, sequenced in a study of CD8 T cells in Susac syndrome. With random hexamers, reverse transcription was performed on roughly 0.5 to 1 ug of RNA. TCRdb fed the immunoSEQ multiplex PCR reads into MiXCR, producing one record per CDR3 protein. The data contain more than 120,000 distinct CDR3 sequences, roughly 94% of them seen just once; the ten biggest clones take up over 0.07%. The sequenced material came from CD4+ T cells from PBMCs. Every receptor here comes from a human donor in good health.

The chain recombines TRBV18 with TRBJ2-1; unclear D gene. Trimming took off 5 bases at V and 0 bases at J, with 8 bases between the two ends. CDR3 length equals 14 residues. Germline CDR1 KGHSH, CDR2 LQKENI. In DNA, the CDR3 is TGTGCCAGCTCAGCAGGAAGCTCCTACAATGAGCAGTTCTTC. It translates to CASSAGSSYNEQFF.

V usage is TRBV10-3 and J usage is TRBJ2-2; D unresolved. The CDR3 is 13 amino acids. V was shortened by 7 bases and J by 4 bases, with 10 bases between the two germline ends. CDR1 and CDR2 (germline): ENHRY, SYGVKD. CDR3 region: CAIKWLSTGELFF. The CDR3, as DNA: TGTGCCATCAAATGGCTAAGCACCGGGGAGCTGTTTTTT.

The chain has TRBV3-1 and TRBJ2-5; 9 positions match TRBD2. The CDR3 extends over 13 amino acids. V dropped 4 bases and J dropped 5; count of bases not matched to a gene: 2. The V gene's germline CDR1 is LGHDT and CDR2 YNNKEL (reference sequence). CDR3 sequence reads: CASSRSGGETQYF. For the CDR3, the DNA is TGTGCCAGCAGCCGGAGCGGGGGGGAGACCCAGTACTTC.

This clonotype was picked up one time. The chain couples TRBV18 to TRBJ2-7; D unresolved. This CDR3 region has 14 residues. Germline lookup yields CDR1 KGHSH and CDR2 LQKENI. V was cut by 6 bases and J by 3 bases, with 15 bases left in between. The CDR3 nucleotides read TGTGCCAGCTCCCCCGGAGCTACGGGCTACGAGCAGTACTTC. This gives the protein CASSPGATGYEQYF.

The rearrangement joins TRBV11-2 to TRBJ2-2, with TRBD2 as a possible D gene (5 bases). The germline V gene has CDR1 SGHAT and CDR2 FQNNGV. The V gene lost 3 bases and the J gene lost 2 bases, with 13 bases spanning the gap. The CDR3 loop spans 16 amino acids. The chain's CDR3 is CASSFSGLINTGELFF. DNA of the CDR3: TGTGCCAGCAGCTTCTCCGGACTTATAAACACCGGGGAGCTGTTTTTT.

J is TRBJ1-1 and V is TRBV10-3; 7 nucleotides line up with TRBD1. CDR1 is ENHRY, CDR2 SYGVKD, per germline. The CDR3 has 12 residues. V trimming: 11 bases; J trimming: 1 base; junction bases outside the gene matches: 4. The CDR3 here is CASGQANTEAFF. CDR3 in DNA: TGTGCCTCAGGACAGGCGAACACTGAAGCTTTCTTT.

The chain carries TRBV5-4 and TRBJ2-5, with D perhaps TRBD2 (5 bases). V shed 0 bases and J shed 3 bases, with 9 bases lying between them. The V gene's germline CDR1 is SGHNT and CDR2 YYREEE (reference sequence). There are 14 residues in the CDR3. This CDR3 is CASSLEAAEETQYF. For the CDR3, the DNA is TGTGCCAGCAGCTTGGAGGCAGCGGAAGAGACCCAGTACTTC.

This chain connects TRBV28 to TRBJ2-1, with no clear D. The CDR3 is 12 amino acids. Germline lookup yields CDR1 MDHEN and CDR2 SYDVKM. Trimming removed 2 bases at V and 4 bases at J, with 3 bases between. CDR3 sequence: CASSLRYNEQFF. The CDR3 DNA reads TGTGCCAGCAGTTTACGATACAATGAGCAGTTCTTC.

The V and J genes are TRBV7-2 and TRBJ1-5; possibly TRBD1 for D (6 bases). The CDR3 runs 16 residues. Trimming took 4 bases from V and 0 from J, leaving 13 bases between them. CDR1 and CDR2 from the germline V gene are SGHTA and FQGNSA. The CDR3 DNA reads as TGTGCCAGCAGCTCGGACAGTCCTAGTAGCAATCAGCCCCAGCATTTT. It specifies CASSSDSPSSNQPQHF.

The chain has TRBV5-4 and TRBJ2-3; D assignment may be TRBD1 or TRBD2 (5 bases each). Germline V gene sequence: CDR1 SGHNT, CDR2 YYREEE (reference sequence). V was pared by 5 bases and J by 0 bases, with 13 bases between. The CDR3 runs 15 residues. This CDR3 reads CASSIGTYSTDTQYF. CDR3 bases: TGTGCCAGCAGTATCGGGACCTACAGCACAGATACGCAGTATTTT.

The chain employs TRBV27 and TRBJ1-1; possible D gene TRBD1, 6 bases. The CDR3 has 15 residues. Trimming cost V 3 bases and J 5 bases, with 16 bases left between them. Germline lookup yields CDR1 MNHEY and CDR2 SMNVEV (reference sequence). The CDR3 sequence is CASSLIGTSKTEAFF. CDR3 sequence (DNA): TGTGCCAGCAGTTTGATTGGGACATCGAAAACTGAAGCTTTCTTT.

The chain links TRBV7-9 to TRBJ1-5; D uncertain. CDR1 is SEHNR and CDR2 is FQNEAQ in the germline V gene (reference sequence). The V and J ends lost 1 base and 0 bases respectively, with 16 bases between them. The CDR3 has 18 amino acids. The CDR3 spells CASSLGAGDLLSNQPQHF. The CDR3 bases are TGTGCCAGCAGCTTAGGCGCAGGAGACCTACTTAGCAATCAGCCCCAGCATTTT.

This sequence joins TRBV5-6 and TRBJ1-1; D gene ambiguous. The germline V and J ends were trimmed by 2 bases and 0 bases, with 11 bases remaining between them. Germline-derived CDR1 and CDR2 are SGHDT and YYEEEE. There are 15 residues in the CDR3. Here the CDR3 reads CASSFPRQMNTEAFF. In nucleotides, the CDR3 is TGTGCCAGCAGCTTCCCCCGGCAGATGAACACTGAAGCTTTCTTT.

CDR3 residues: CASSTKEQGLVETQYF. The CDR3 DNA reads TGTGCCAGCAGTACCAAGGAACAGGGTTTGGTAGAGACCCAGTACTTC. The chain is built from TRBV3-1 and TRBJ2-5; tentatively, D is TRBD1 (6 bases). Germline V gives CDR1 LGHDT, CDR2 YNNKEL (reference sequence). With 6 bases removed from V and 4 bases from J, the gap between germline ends came to 21 bases. The CDR3 is 16 amino acids.

This chain joins TRBV20-1 and TRBJ2-1; the match to TRBD2 covers 11 bases. The CDR3 spans 14 residues. Germline assignment: CDR1 DFQATT and CDR2 SNEGSKA (reference sequence). V shed 1 base and J 9 bases; nucleotides not matched to a gene: 5. The CDR3 protein is CSARVLAGGGEQFF. The CDR3 DNA reads as TGCAGTGCTAGAGTCCTAGCGGGAGGAGGTGAGCAGTTCTTC.

This chain uses TRBV5-1 with TRBJ1-4; 9 nucleotides match TRBD1. Looked up from germline, CDR1 is SGHRS and CDR2 is YFSETQ. This CDR3 has 17 amino acids. V was clipped by 4 bases and J by 7 bases; unmatched bases: 14. The CDR3 sequence is CASSPMGQGIRSEKLFF. Written as DNA, the CDR3 is TGCGCCAGCAGCCCGATGGGACAGGGTATTCGGAGTGAAAAACTGTTTTTT. Drawing the rest from reference TRBV5-1 and TRBJ1-4, the complete variable domain is KAGVTQTPRYLIKTRGQQVTLSCSPISGHRSVSWYQQTPGQGLQFLFEYFSETQRNKGNFPGRFSGRQFSNSRSEMNVSTLELGDSALYLCASSPMGQGIRSEKLFFGSGTQLSVL.

This sequence joins TRBV3-1 and TRBJ2-3; possible D gene TRBD1, 6 bases. The germline V and J ends were trimmed by 2 bases and 4 bases, with 10 bases remaining between them. The CDR3 has 14 amino acids. From germline, CDR1 is LGHDT and CDR2 YNNKEL (reference sequence). The CDR3 reads CASSQQGLADTQYF. The CDR3 DNA is TGTGCCAGCAGCCAACAGGGGCTGGCAGATACGCAGTATTTT.

V gene TRBV2 combines with J gene TRBJ2-7; D gene ambiguous. Per the germline V gene, CDR1 is SNHLY and CDR2 is FYNNEI. CDR3 length: 12 amino acids. V lost 5 bases and J 2 bases, leaving 7 bases between the germline ends. CDR3 sequence reads: CASSLETYEQYF. The CDR3 DNA reads TGTGCCAGCAGTCTGGAGACCTACGAGCAGTACTTC.

This clonotype is a singleton in its sample. The V and J genes are TRBV30 and TRBJ2-2; TRBD1 matches 8 bases. From germline, CDR1 is GTSNPN and CDR2 SVGIG (reference sequence). V trimming: 3 bases; J trimming: 3 bases; junction bases outside the gene matches: 6. The CDR3 has 15 amino acids. CDR3 region: CAWSRGRVYTGELFF. Written as DNA, the CDR3 is TGTGCCTGGAGCAGGGGGCGTGTGTACACCGGGGAGCTGTTTTTT.

The rearrangement uses TRBV18 and TRBJ1-4, with no clear D. Trimming removed 3 bases at V and 5 bases at J, with 7 bases between. The CDR3 covers 13 residues. CDR1 is KGHSH, CDR2 LQKENI, per germline. The CDR3, as DNA: TGTGCCAGCTCACCCACGGGGAATGAAAAACTGTTTTTT. Translating gives CASSPTGNEKLFF.

The V gene is TRBV14, the J gene TRBJ2-1; D may be TRBD2 (5 bases). CDR1 and CDR2 (germline): SGHDN, FVKESK. The V and J ends lost 6 bases and 4 bases respectively, with 13 bases between them. The CDR3 spans 14 residues. The CDR3 DNA follows: TGTGCCAGCAGGGGCAGAGGGAGATACAATGAGCAGTTCTTC. Amino acids: CASRGRGRYNEQFF.

This chain uses TRBV27 with TRBJ1-1, with 8 bases that match TRBD1. This CDR3 region has 13 residues. V was pared by 7 bases and J by 8 bases, with 9 bases of the junction left unmatched. Germline CDR1 and CDR2: MNHEY and SMNVEV (reference sequence). CDR3 in amino acids: CASTLQGGQEAFF. The CDR3 DNA is TGTGCCAGCACCCTACAGGGGGGACAGGAAGCTTTCTTT.

A remark on this clonotype: Germline is not matched at one junction end, which may reflect a read error. V gene TRBV2 combines with J gene TRBJ1-1; 10 bases are a match to TRBD1. This CDR3 is built from 18 residues. Germline values: CDR1 SNHLY, CDR2 FYNNEI. As DNA, the CDR3 is TGTGCCAGCAGCGAAGACCCCGGGACAGGGGACTCGAACACTGAAGCTTTCTTT. Protein sequence: CASSEDPGTGDSNTEAFF.

The V gene is TRBV6-2 or TRBV6-3, the J gene TRBJ2-2, with D unresolved. Trimming cost V 0 bases and J 13 bases, with 9 bases left between them. Germline V gene lookup returns CDR1 MNHEY and CDR2 SVGEGT. The CDR3 is 12 amino acids. The CDR3 loop is CASSYSPRGLFF. The CDR3 DNA reads as TGTGCCAGCAGTTACTCCCCCCGTGGGCTGTTTTTT.